This T cell receptor beta chain was recorded in a study of T cell repertoires in cytomegalovirus infection. At least ten counts were recorded for this clonotype. The antigen is unknown. In TCRdb, the reads were re-called with MiXCR into one record per CDR3 protein. The table includes about 160,000 distinct CDR3 sequences, roughly a fifth detected once. V lost 10 bases to trimming and J lost 0 bases; unmatched junction nucleotides: 5. The CDR3 spans 14 residues. J is TRBJ2-1 and V is TRBV12-3 or TRBV12-4, with 8 bases aligning to TRBD1. Sequencing was performed on CD8+ T cells from cultured PBMCs, taken from culture after CMV antigen stimulation. This sequence was found in a human donor in good health (CMV status not recorded). Some clones in this sample may be carry-over from other donors' samples. DNA of the CDR3: TGTGCCACCGGGGGACAGGCCTCCTACAATGAGCAGTTCTTC. Amino acids: CATGGQASYNEQFF.